This T cell receptor (beta chain) was captured by sequencing in a study of shared clonotypes between healthy human individuals. Background on the study: For every donor, three CD4 naive, three CD4 memory, two CD8 naive and one CD8 memory plates were used.

Method: immunoSEQ multiplex PCR; TCRdb's copy keeps in-frame clones and lacks some. In the table there are under 650,000 clones, about 96% of which are singletons. Germline CDR1 reads LNHDA; CDR2 reads SQIVND (reference sequence). CDR3 length: 14 amino acids. V shed 5 bases and J shed 2 bases, with 7 bases lying between them. Healthy and HIV-negative, the adult donors had no recent acute infections or vaccinations. Every one of the donors was a Caucasian adult that lived in Nashville, Tennessee. This receptor was taken from a woman aged 30 to 39 in good health. V is TRBV19 and J is TRBJ2-6; a possible D gene is TRBD1 (5 bases). Sequenced input: naive CD4+ T cells sorted from blood. Specified subset: CD45RA+ positively selected. The CDR3 nucleotides are TGTGCCAGTAGTTCGACAGCTGGGGCCAACGTCCTGACTTTC. Translated, it gives CASSSTAGANVLTF.